This is a list of T cell receptor beta chains from one sample in a study of tumor and adjacent non-tumor tissue in lung cancer. Each CDR3 protein is one row after TCRdb ran MiXCR on the multiplex PCR reads. The table records around 66,000 distinct CDR3 sequences, around three quarters of them present only once. Material: lung tumor tissue. These receptors all come from a man between 60 and 75 years old with non-small cell lung cancer. Both conserved end residues are trimmed from each CDR3. The order of the fields is J gene, V gene, clone size, CDR3 length, CDR3 protein. Only part of the rows carry a size: once, few, many, or a class if the clone is expanded.

j_call: TRBJ2-3
v_call: TRBV29-1
clone_size: -
cdr3_length: 15
cdr3_aa: NVEDRGLAGESDTEY

j_call: TRBJ2-1
v_call: TRBV11-2
clone_size: few
cdr3_length: 11
cdr3_aa: ASSYPSLDEQF

j_call: TRBJ1-4
v_call: TRBV29-1
clone_size: -
cdr3_length: 9
cdr3_aa: SVGQREKLL

j_call: TRBJ2-2
v_call: TRBV5-1
clone_size: once
cdr3_length: 12
cdr3_aa: ASYNKGSTGELF

j_call: TRBJ1-1
v_call: TRBV6-4
clone_size: many
cdr3_length: 11
cdr3_aa: ASSRNLNTEAF

j_call: TRBJ2-7
v_call: TRBV6-5
clone_size: -
cdr3_length: 13
cdr3_aa: ASSYGAGQIYEKY

j_call: TRBJ2-1
v_call: TRBV29-1
clone_size: -
cdr3_length: 14
cdr3_aa: SVEERGSATYNEQL

j_call: TRBJ2-7
v_call: TRBV20-1
clone_size: -
cdr3_length: 9
cdr3_aa: SAQRENQQY

j_call: TRBJ2-5
v_call: TRBV10-3
clone_size: many
cdr3_length: 12
cdr3_aa: AISEWVDEETQY

j_call: TRBJ2-3
v_call: TRBV29-1
clone_size: once
cdr3_length: 12
cdr3_aa: SAYLSIPRGRQY

j_call: TRBJ1-6
v_call: TRBV6-5
clone_size: many
cdr3_length: 13
cdr3_aa: ASRPPGQLNSPLH

j_call: TRBJ2-7
v_call: TRBV20-1
clone_size: -
cdr3_length: 13
cdr3_aa: STRDPIKVSYQQY

j_call: TRBJ2-7
v_call: TRBV11-3
clone_size: -
cdr3_length: 11
cdr3_aa: ASSSDRSYEQY

j_call: TRBJ2-7
v_call: TRBV10-2
clone_size: once
cdr3_length: 16
cdr3_aa: ASSEWVIAVKGSYEHY

j_call: TRBJ2-1
v_call: TRBV12-3/TRBV12-4
clone_size: few
cdr3_length: 12
cdr3_aa: ASTFSGPRGEQF

j_call: TRBJ2-2
v_call: TRBV11-1
clone_size: -
cdr3_length: 12
cdr3_aa: ANSLTSGTGELF

j_call: TRBJ1-2
v_call: TRBV6-1
clone_size: -
cdr3_length: 11
cdr3_aa: VSTEGGDYDYT

j_call: TRBJ1-5
v_call: TRBV6-1
clone_size: -
cdr3_length: 15
cdr3_aa: ASTPFQRRYSSQPQH

j_call: TRBJ2-7
v_call: TRBV7-9
clone_size: -
cdr3_length: 13
cdr3_aa: ASSPRGSQGNEQY

j_call: TRBJ1-2
v_call: TRBV28
clone_size: -
cdr3_length: 13
cdr3_aa: ANSLSGRGLDGYT

j_call: TRBJ2-1
v_call: TRBV10-3
clone_size: -
cdr3_length: 12
cdr3_aa: VICSGQGGNEQF

j_call: TRBJ2-7
v_call: TRBV6-6
clone_size: -
cdr3_length: 16
cdr3_aa: TSSYGGIRGGLSYELY

j_call: TRBJ2-7
v_call: TRBV6-5
clone_size: -
cdr3_length: 13
cdr3_aa: TSSYSRWETAKLY

j_call: TRBJ2-7
v_call: TRBV30
clone_size: -
cdr3_length: 12
cdr3_aa: AWSGSSLDGEQY

j_call: TRBJ2-5
v_call: TRBV20-1
clone_size: -
cdr3_length: 10
cdr3_aa: SGLRRQETQY

j_call: TRBJ2-5
v_call: TRBV20-1
clone_size: -
cdr3_length: 13
cdr3_aa: GAKTNGKVQETLY

j_call: TRBJ2-7
v_call: TRBV11-1
clone_size: once
cdr3_length: 13
cdr3_aa: TSSLDQEGRYEQY

j_call: TRBJ2-3
v_call: TRBV10-1
clone_size: -
cdr3_length: 12
cdr3_aa: ANSGGLAGNMQY

j_call: TRBJ1-1
v_call: TRBV19
clone_size: -
cdr3_length: 10
cdr3_aa: ASSMSDGEAF

j_call: TRBJ2-7
v_call: TRBV6-1
clone_size: few
cdr3_length: 14
cdr3_aa: ASSESVGVIFYEQY

j_call: TRBJ1-1
v_call: TRBV6-6
clone_size: -
cdr3_length: 14
cdr3_aa: ASTYWGRGVKTEAF

j_call: TRBJ1-5
v_call: TRBV20-1
clone_size: -
cdr3_length: 15
cdr3_aa: NASRQTGIYSNQPQH

j_call: TRBJ1-5
v_call: TRBV6-1
clone_size: -
cdr3_length: 13
cdr3_aa: ASSELREGSLPQH

j_call: TRBJ2-3
v_call: TRBV29-1
clone_size: -
cdr3_length: 12
cdr3_aa: SVETGSSIDTQY

j_call: TRBJ2-5
v_call: TRBV29-1
clone_size: -
cdr3_length: 12
cdr3_aa: GVEDRASQETQY

j_call: TRBJ2-3
v_call: TRBV20-1
clone_size: -
cdr3_length: 12
cdr3_aa: SARVGSSTDMQF

j_call: TRBJ2-7
v_call: TRBV20-1
clone_size: -
cdr3_length: 12
cdr3_aa: SGIWTGGKNEQY

j_call: TRBJ2-7
v_call: TRBV20-1
clone_size: -
cdr3_length: 13
cdr3_aa: TARDQDSGTYEQY

j_call: TRBJ1-2
v_call: TRBV5-6
clone_size: -
cdr3_length: 12
cdr3_aa: ASRLWTSSGGYT

j_call: TRBJ1-2
v_call: TRBV20-1
clone_size: -
cdr3_length: 10
cdr3_aa: RAPRDNYDYT

j_call: TRBJ2-1
v_call: TRBV11-3
clone_size: -
cdr3_length: 19
cdr3_aa: ASSLIYGTRREAMGFNEQF

j_call: TRBJ2-5
v_call: TRBV20-1
clone_size: -
cdr3_length: 11
cdr3_aa: SVQRWASETQY

j_call: TRBJ1-5
v_call: TRBV30
clone_size: many
cdr3_length: 13
cdr3_aa: AWSAGTGSNQPQH

j_call: TRBJ2-5
v_call: TRBV11-2
clone_size: -
cdr3_length: 13
cdr3_aa: ASSGGVAAIETQY

j_call: TRBJ1-1
v_call: TRBV19
clone_size: -
cdr3_length: 14
cdr3_aa: ASSTPGQGLNTEAF

j_call: TRBJ1-5
v_call: TRBV12-5
clone_size: -
cdr3_length: 11
cdr3_aa: ASCPDSNQFQH

j_call: TRBJ2-1
v_call: TRBV29-1
clone_size: -
cdr3_length: 14
cdr3_aa: SVCSLAGGTYNEQF

j_call: TRBJ1-2
v_call: TRBV6-1
clone_size: -
cdr3_length: 11
cdr3_aa: AGTYGTGNGYT

j_call: TRBJ2-7
v_call: TRBV20-1
clone_size: few
cdr3_length: 11
cdr3_aa: SARGRQYYEQY

j_call: TRBJ2-7
v_call: TRBV6-2/TRBV6-3
clone_size: -
cdr3_length: 11
cdr3_aa: ANSKLVLYEQN

j_call: -
v_call: TRBV20-1
clone_size: -
cdr3_length: 13
cdr3_aa: SAPAGPMITDTQH

j_call: TRBJ1-2
v_call: TRBV20-1
clone_size: -
cdr3_length: 11
cdr3_aa: SDRGDTYAGYT

j_call: TRBJ1-1
v_call: TRBV20-1
clone_size: -
cdr3_length: 10
cdr3_aa: SAESGRNEGF

j_call: TRBJ2-1
v_call: TRBV29-1
clone_size: -
cdr3_length: 11
cdr3_aa: IAGTEDYNEQF

j_call: TRBJ2-7
v_call: TRBV30
clone_size: -
cdr3_length: 13
cdr3_aa: ACSPKGTTGGELY

j_call: TRBJ1-2
v_call: TRBV24-1
clone_size: many
cdr3_length: 11
cdr3_aa: ATRSGADGGYT

j_call: TRBJ2-7
v_call: TRBV20-1
clone_size: -
cdr3_length: 11
cdr3_aa: SGLAENSYEQH